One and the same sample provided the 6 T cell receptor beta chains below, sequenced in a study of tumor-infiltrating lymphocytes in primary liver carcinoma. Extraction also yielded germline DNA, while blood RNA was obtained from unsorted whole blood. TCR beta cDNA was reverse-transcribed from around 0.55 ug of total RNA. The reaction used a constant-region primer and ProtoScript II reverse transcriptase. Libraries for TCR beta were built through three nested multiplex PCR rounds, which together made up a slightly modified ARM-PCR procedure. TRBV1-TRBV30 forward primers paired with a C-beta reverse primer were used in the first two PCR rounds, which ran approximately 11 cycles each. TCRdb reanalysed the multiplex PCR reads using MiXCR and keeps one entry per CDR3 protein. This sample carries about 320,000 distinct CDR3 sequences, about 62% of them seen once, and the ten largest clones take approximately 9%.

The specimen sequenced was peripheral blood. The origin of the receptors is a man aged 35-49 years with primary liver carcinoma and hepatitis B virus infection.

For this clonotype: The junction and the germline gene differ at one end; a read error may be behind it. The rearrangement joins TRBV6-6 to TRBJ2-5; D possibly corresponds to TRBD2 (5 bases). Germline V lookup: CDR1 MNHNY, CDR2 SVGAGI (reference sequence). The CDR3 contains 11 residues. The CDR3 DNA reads TGTGCAAGCAGTGTGGAGGAGACCCAGCACTTC. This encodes CASSVEETQHF.

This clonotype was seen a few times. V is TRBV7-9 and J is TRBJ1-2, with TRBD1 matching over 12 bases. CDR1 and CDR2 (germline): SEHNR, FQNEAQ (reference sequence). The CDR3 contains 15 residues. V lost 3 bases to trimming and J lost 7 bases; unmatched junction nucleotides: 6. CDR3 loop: CASSFPGQGAGGYTF. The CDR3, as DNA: TGTGCCAGCAGCTTCCCGGGACAGGGGGCAGGTGGCTACACCTTC.

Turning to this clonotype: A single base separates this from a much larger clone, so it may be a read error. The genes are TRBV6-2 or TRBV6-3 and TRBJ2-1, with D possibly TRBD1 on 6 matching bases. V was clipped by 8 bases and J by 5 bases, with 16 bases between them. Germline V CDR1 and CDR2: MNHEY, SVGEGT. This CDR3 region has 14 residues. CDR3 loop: CASGRGPNHNEQFF. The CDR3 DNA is TGTGCCAGCGGCAGGGGCCCAAATCACAATGAGCAGTTCTTC.

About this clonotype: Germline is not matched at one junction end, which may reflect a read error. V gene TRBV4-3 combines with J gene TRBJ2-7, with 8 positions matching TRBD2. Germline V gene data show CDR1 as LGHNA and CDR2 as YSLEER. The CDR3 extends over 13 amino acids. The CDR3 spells CSSSQSGSRMQYF. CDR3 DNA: TGCTCCAGCAGCCAAAGCGGGAGTAGGATGCAGTACTTC.

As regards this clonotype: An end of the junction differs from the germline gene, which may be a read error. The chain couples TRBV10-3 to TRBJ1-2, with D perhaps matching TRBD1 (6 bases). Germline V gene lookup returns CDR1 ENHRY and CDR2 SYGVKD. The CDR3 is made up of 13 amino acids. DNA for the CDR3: TGTGCCATTGGAGCCGGGACAAACTATGACTACACCTTC. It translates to CAIGAGTNYDYTF.

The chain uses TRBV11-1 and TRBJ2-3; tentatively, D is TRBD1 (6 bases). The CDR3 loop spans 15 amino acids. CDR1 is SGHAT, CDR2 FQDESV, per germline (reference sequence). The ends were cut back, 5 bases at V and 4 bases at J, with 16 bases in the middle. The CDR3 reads CASSRDNIAADTQYF. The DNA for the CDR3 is TGTGCCAGCAGCCGGGACAATATCGCCGCAGATACGCAGTATTTT.